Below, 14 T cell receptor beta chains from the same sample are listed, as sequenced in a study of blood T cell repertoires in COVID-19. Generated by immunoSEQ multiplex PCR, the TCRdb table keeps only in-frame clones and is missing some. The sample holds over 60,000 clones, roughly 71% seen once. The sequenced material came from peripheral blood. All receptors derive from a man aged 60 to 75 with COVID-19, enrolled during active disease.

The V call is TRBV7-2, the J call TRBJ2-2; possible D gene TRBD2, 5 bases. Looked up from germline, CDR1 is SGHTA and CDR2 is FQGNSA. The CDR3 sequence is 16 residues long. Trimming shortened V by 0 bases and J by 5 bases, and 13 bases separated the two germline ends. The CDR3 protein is CASSLAVGVRTGELFF. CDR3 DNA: TGTGCCAGCAGCTTAGCCGTGGGAGTCAGGACCGGGGAGCTGTTTTTT.

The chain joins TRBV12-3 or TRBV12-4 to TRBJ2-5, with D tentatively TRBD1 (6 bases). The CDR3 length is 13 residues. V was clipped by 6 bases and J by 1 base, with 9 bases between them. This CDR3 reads CASRVDSQETQYF. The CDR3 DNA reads TGTGCCAGCAGGGTGGACAGCCAAGAGACCCAGTACTTC.

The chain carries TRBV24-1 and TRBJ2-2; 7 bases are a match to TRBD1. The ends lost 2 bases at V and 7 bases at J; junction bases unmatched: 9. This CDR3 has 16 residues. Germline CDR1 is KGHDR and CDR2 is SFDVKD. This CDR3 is CATSDYRGPGGGELFF. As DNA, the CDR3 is TGTGCCACCAGTGATTACAGGGGACCTGGGGGCGGGGAGCTGTTTTTT.

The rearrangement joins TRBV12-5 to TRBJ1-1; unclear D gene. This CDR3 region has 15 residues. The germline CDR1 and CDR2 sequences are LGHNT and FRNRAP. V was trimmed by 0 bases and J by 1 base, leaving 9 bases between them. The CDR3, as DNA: TGTGCTAGTGGTTTGGTACGGTCGGGGAACACTGAAGCTTTCTTT. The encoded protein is CASGLVRSGNTEAFF.

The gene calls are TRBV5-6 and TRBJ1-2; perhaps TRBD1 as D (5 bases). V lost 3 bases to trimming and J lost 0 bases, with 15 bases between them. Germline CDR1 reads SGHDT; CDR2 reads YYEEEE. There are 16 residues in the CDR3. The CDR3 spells CASSSTRQRANYGYTF. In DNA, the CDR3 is TGTGCCAGCAGCTCGACTAGACAGAGAGCTAACTATGGCTACACCTTC.

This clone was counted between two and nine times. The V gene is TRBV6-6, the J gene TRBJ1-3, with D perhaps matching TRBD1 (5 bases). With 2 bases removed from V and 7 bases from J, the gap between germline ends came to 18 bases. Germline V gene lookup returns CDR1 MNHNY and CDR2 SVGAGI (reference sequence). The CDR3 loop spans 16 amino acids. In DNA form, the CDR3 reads TGTGCCAGCAGTTACCTTACAGGAACCCCCGGGAACACCATATATTTT. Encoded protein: CASSYLTGTPGNTIYF.

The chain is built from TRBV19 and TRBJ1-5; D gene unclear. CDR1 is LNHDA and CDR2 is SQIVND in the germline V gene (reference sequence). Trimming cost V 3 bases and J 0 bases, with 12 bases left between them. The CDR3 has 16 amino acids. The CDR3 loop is CASSMEAVYSNQPQHF. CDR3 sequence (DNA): TGTGCCAGTAGTATGGAGGCAGTTTATAGCAATCAGCCCCAGCATTTT.

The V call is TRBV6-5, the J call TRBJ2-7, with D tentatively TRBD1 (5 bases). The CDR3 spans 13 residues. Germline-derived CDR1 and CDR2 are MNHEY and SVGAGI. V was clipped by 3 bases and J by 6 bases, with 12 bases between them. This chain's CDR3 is CASSYGQGTEQYF. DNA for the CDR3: TGTGCCAGCAGTTATGGGCAGGGTACCGAGCAGTACTTC.

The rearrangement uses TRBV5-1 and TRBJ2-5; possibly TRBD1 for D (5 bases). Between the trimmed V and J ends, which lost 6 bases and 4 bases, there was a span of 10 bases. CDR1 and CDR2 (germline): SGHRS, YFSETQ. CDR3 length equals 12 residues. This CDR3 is CASNFQGETQYF. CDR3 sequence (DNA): TGCGCCAGCAACTTCCAGGGAGAGACCCAGTACTTC.

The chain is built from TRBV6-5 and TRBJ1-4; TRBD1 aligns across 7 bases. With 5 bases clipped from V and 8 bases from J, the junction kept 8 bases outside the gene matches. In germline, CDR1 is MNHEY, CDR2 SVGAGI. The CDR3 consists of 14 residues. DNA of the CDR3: TGTGCCAGCAGTAATGACAGGGTAGGCGAAAAACTGTTTTTT. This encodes CASSNDRVGEKLFF.

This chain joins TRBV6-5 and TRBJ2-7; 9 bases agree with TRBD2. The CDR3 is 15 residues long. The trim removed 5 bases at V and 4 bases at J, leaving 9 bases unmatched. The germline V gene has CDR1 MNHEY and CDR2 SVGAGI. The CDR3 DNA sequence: TGTGCCAGCAGTAGGAGCGGGGGGACATATTACGAGCAGTACTTC. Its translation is CASSRSGGTYYEQYF.

The CDR3 region has the DNA TGCGCCAGCAGCCAGACAGGGGGCATAACAGATACGCAGTATTTT. It codes for CASSQTGGITDTQYF. V usage is TRBV5-1 and J usage is TRBJ2-3; 10 bases are a match to TRBD1. V lost 4 bases, J lost 3 bases, and 5 bases stayed unmatched. Germline values: CDR1 SGHRS, CDR2 YFSETQ. CDR3 length: 15 amino acids. The complete variable domain, with remaining parts taken from reference TRBV5-1 and TRBJ2-3, reads KAGVTQTPRYLIKTRGQQVTLSCSPISGHRSVSWYQQTPGQGLQFLFEYFSETQRNKGNFPGRFSGRQFSNSRSEMNVSTLELGDSALYLCASSQTGGITDTQYFGPGTRLTVL.

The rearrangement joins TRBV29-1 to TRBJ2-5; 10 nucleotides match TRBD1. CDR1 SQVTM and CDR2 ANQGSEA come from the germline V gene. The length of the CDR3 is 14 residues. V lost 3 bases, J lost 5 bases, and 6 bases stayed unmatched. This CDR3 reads CSVDDRGRQETQYF. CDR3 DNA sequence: TGCAGCGTTGACGACAGGGGGCGACAGGAGACCCAGTACTTC.

CDR3 in amino acids: CSVSTSGTDTQYF. As DNA, the CDR3 is TGCAGCGTCAGCACTAGCGGCACAGATACGCAGTATTTT. The rearrangement joins TRBV29-1 to TRBJ2-3; 7 bases are a match to TRBD2. The V segment lost 6 bases and the J segment 1 base; nucleotides outside the gene matches: 4. There are 13 residues in the CDR3. CDR1 and CDR2 from the germline V gene are SQVTM and ANQGSEA.